The rows below give T cell receptor beta chains drawn from one sample of a study of cytomegalovirus exposure and HLA in healthy donors. Assay: immunoSEQ multiplex PCR; the TCRdb copy retains only in-frame clones and omits some. Of over 150,000 clones in the sample, 77% were seen once. Material: PBMCs. These receptor sequences come from a young woman in good health and CMV-seropositive. CDR3s include the opening cysteine and the closing phenylalanine or tryptophan. Fields, in order: D gene, J gene, clone size, V gene, CDR3 DNA, CDR3 protein. A D gene is named only where the DNA matches it firmly. Rows may omit the clone size; those that give it use once, few, many or a size class.

>TRBD1|TRBJ2-7|.|TRBV5-1
TGCGCCAGCAGCCGGGACAGGATCTACGAGCAGTACTTC
CASSRDRIYEQYF
>.|TRBJ1-4|.|TRBV29-1
TGCAGCGTTTCCAGGGCTGAAAAACTGTTTTTT
CSVSRAEKLFF
>TRBD2|TRBJ2-7|.|TRBV11-2
TGTGCCAGCAGCTTATATAGCGGGAGGGCTAACGAGCAGTACTTC
CASSLYSGRANEQYF
>.|TRBJ2-7|.|TRBV7-6
TGTGCCAGCAGCTCCGAAGCGGAATATAGCTCCTACGAGCAGTACTTC
CASSSEAEYSSYEQYF
>.|TRBJ1-5|.|TRBV19
TGTGCCAGTTGCCTAACAGGGATCAATCAGCCCCAGCATTTT
CASCLTGINQPQHF
>TRBD2|TRBJ2-5|.|TRBV4-2
TGTGCCAGCAGCCAAGTCGTTCTAGCGGGAGGGCCGGGGGAGACCCAGTACTTC
CASSQVVLAGGPGETQYF
>TRBD2|TRBJ2-5|.|TRBV5-6
TGTGCCAGCAGCCTAACCGGGACTAGGACCCAGTACTTC
CASSLTGTRTQYF
>.|TRBJ2-5|few|TRBV29-1
TGCAGCGTTGGGCACCAAGAGACCCAGTACTTC
CSVGHQETQYF
>TRBD1|TRBJ1-2|.|TRBV28
TGTGCCAGCAGTTTCCCCGACAGGGGTGATGGCTACACCTTC
CASSFPDRGDGYTF
>TRBD2|TRBJ2-7|.|TRBV7-8
TGTGCCAGCAGTACTTCTCCGGGACTAGCGGGCTCCTACGAGCAGTACTTC
CASSTSPGLAGSYEQYF
>.|TRBJ2-7|.|TRBV15
TGTGCCACCAGCAGAGACCCCGGGCCGGGGGTCTTGGAGCAGTACTTC
CATSRDPGPGVLEQYF
>.|TRBJ2-7|.|TRBV6-6
TGTGCCAGCAGACAGTCTCCCTCCTACGAGCAGTACTTC
CASRQSPSYEQYF
>TRBD2|TRBJ2-3|few|TRBV9
TGTGCCAGCAGCACTAGCGGGGGCAGCACAGATACGCAGTATTTT
CASSTSGGSTDTQYF
>.|TRBJ1-1|few|TRBV20-1
TGCAGTGCTAGACGGGGATGGGAAGCTTTCTTT
CSARRGWEAFF
>TRBD1|TRBJ2-2|.|TRBV6-6
TGTGCCAGCAGTTCCGGGACAGTAGAGCTGTTTTTT
CASSSGTVELFF
>.|TRBJ2-7|.|TRBV18
TGTGCCAGCTCACACTTAGACAGGCCTTCCTACGAGCAGTACTTC
CASSHLDRPSYEQYF
>TRBD1|TRBJ2-7|.|TRBV5-1
TGCGCCAGCAGCTTGGATCTGGACAGGGGCTACGAGCAGTACTTC
CASSLDLDRGYEQYF
>.|TRBJ2-7|.|TRBV9
TGTGCCAGCAGCGATGGGTCGGGGGTCTACGAGCAGTACTTC
CASSDGSGVYEQYF
>TRBD1|TRBJ1-2|.|TRBV28
TGTGCCAGCATCCCCACAGGGGGCGTCTATGGCTACACCTTC
CASIPTGGVYGYTF
>TRBD1|TRBJ1-2|.|TRBV7-8
TGTGCCAGCAGCGAAACAGGGACAGGAGACTTCTATGGCTACACCTTC
CASSETGTGDFYGYTF
>.|TRBJ1-5|.|TRBV5-8
TGTGCCAGCAGGCCCTGGGGAGATAGCAATCAGCCCCAGCATTTT
CASRPWGDSNQPQHF
>TRBD1|TRBJ1-2|.|TRBV7-2
TGTGCCAGCAGCTTAGGGGCAGGGGGAAACTATGGCTACACCTTC
CASSLGAGGNYGYTF
>.|TRBJ1-5|.|TRBV11-1
TGTGCCAGCAGCTCACAGGTTAATCAGCCCCAGCATTTT
CASSSQVNQPQHF
>.|TRBJ1-2|.|TRBV5-1
TGCGCCAGCAGCTCCTCTTTCTTCCGGGACACTAACTATGGCTACACCTTC
CASSSSFFRDTNYGYTF
>TRBD1|TRBJ1-2|.|TRBV29-1
TGCAGCGGGTCAACAGGGGCGGACTATGGCTACACCTTC
CSGSTGADYGYTF
>.|TRBJ2-7|.|TRBV28
TGTGCCACCCGCCCAGCGGCTACCTACGAGCAGTACTTC
CATRPAATYEQYF
>.|TRBJ1-2|.|TRBV7-2
TGTGCCAGCCGCTCAGTGAGGTCAGATGGCTACACCTTC
CASRSVRSDGYTF
>.|TRBJ1-4|.|TRBV4-3
TGCGCCAGCAGCCAAGGCGGGGCTGAAAAACTGTTTTTT
CASSQGGAEKLFF
>.|TRBJ2-2|.|TRBV9
TGTGCCAGCAGCGTAAGGGGGGGGGTTTTGACCGGGGAGCTGTTTTTT
CASSVRGGVLTGELFF
>.|TRBJ1-3|few|TRBV10-3
TGTGCCATCAGTGTGTCCACAGCTACCAGCTCTGGAAACACCATATATTTT
CAISVSTATSSGNTIYF
>.|TRBJ2-5|.|TRBV10-3
TGTGCCATCAGTCCGCTGGGGGGGCCCCAAGAGACCCAGTACTTC
CAISPLGGPQETQYF
>.|TRBJ2-7|.|TRBV6-5
TGTGCCAGCAGTTACGGACACACTATAACCTACGAGCAGTACTTC
CASSYGHTITYEQYF
>TRBD1|TRBJ2-5|.|TRBV6-1
TGTGCCAGCAGTGAGACAGGGGGCGCAGGTGGAGAGACCCAGTACTTC
CASSETGGAGGETQYF
>.|TRBJ2-2|.|TRBV18
TGTGCCAGCTCACCGCCGGGCGGGGAGCTGTTTTTT
CASSPPGGELFF
>.|TRBJ2-7|once|TRBV11-2
TGTGCCAGCAGCTTTACCGGCTACGAGCAGTACTTC
CASSFTGYEQYF
>TRBD2|TRBJ2-7|.|TRBV19
TGTGCCAGTTCGCTAGCGGGTAGCTCCTACGAGCAGTACTTC
CASSLAGSSYEQYF
>.|TRBJ2-2|.|TRBV7-9
TGTGCCAGCAGCCTTAACACCGGGGAGCTGTTTTTT
CASSLNTGELFF
>TRBD2|TRBJ2-3|.|TRBV6-6
TGTGCCAGCAGTTACGGAGCGGGAGGCACAGATACGCAGTATTTT
CASSYGAGGTDTQYF
>.|TRBJ2-4|.|TRBV27
TGTGCCAGCAGTTTCCAAGCCAAAAACATTCAGTACTTC
CASSFQAKNIQYF
>.|TRBJ1-1|.|TRBV6-5
TGTGCCAGCAGTTACTCTAGGGGTAACACTGAAGCTTTCTTT
CASSYSRGNTEAFF
>.|TRBJ1-2|few|TRBV7-2
TGTGCCAGCAGCTTAGCGCTAAACACAGCTAACTATGGCTACACCTTC
CASSLALNTANYGYTF
>.|TRBJ1-5|.|TRBV7-9
TGTGCCAGCAGCCTCTACGGGAGCAATCAGCCCCAGCATTTT
CASSLYGSNQPQHF
>TRBD1|TRBJ1-1|.|TRBV4-1
TGCGCCAGCAGCCAAGATTGGGATCTTGACAGGGGAGCTTTCTTT
CASSQDWDLDRGAFF
>.|TRBJ1-2|.|TRBV6-1
TGTGCCAGCAGTGAAGCGGACACCATCTATGGCTACACCTTC
CASSEADTIYGYTF
>TRBD1|TRBJ1-2|.|TRBV7-2
TGTGCCAGCAGCATGGGACAGAATGCTAACTATGGCTACACCTTC
CASSMGQNANYGYTF
>TRBD1|TRBJ1-2|.|TRBV10-2
TGCGCCACCAGCAATGGACAGGGCAGTGGCTACACCTTC
CATSNGQGSGYTF
>TRBD1|TRBJ2-5|.|TRBV10-3
TGTGCCATCAGTGACAGGGGGGAGACCCAGTACTTC
CAISDRGETQYF
>TRBD1|TRBJ2-7|.|TRBV7-6
TGTGCCAGCAGCGCAAACCAGGGGGCCTACGAGCAGTACTTC
CASSANQGAYEQYF
>TRBD2|TRBJ2-1|.|TRBV7-2
TGTGCCAGCAGGCTAGCGGGATGGGCTTACAATGAGCAGTTCTTC
CASRLAGWAYNEQFF
>TRBD1|TRBJ1-2|.|TRBV11-3
TGTGCCAGCAGCTTCTCGACAGGGGTGGATAACTATGGCTACACCTTC
CASSFSTGVDNYGYTF
>.|TRBJ2-1|.|TRBV10-3
TGTGCCATCAGGCGGGATGACAATGAGCAGTTCTTC
CAIRRDDNEQFF